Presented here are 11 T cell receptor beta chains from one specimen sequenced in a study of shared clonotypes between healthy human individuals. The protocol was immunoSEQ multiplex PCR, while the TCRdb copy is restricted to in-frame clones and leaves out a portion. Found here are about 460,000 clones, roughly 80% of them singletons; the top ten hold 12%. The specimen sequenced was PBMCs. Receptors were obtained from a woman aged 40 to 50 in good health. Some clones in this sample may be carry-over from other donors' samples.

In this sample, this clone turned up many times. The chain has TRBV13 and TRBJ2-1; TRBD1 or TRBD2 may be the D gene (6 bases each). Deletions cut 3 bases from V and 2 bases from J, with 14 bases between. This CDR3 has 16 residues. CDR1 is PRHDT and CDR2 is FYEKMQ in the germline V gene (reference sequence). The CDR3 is CASSLGGRTAYNEQFF. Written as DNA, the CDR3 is TGTGCCAGCAGCTTGGGGGGACGGACAGCCTACAATGAGCAGTTCTTC.

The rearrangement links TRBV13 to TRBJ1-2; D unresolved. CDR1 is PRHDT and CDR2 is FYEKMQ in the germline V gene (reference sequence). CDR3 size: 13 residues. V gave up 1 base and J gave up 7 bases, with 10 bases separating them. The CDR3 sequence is CASSLENRGGYTF. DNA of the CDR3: TGTGCCAGCAGCTTAGAAAACAGAGGTGGCTACACCTTC.

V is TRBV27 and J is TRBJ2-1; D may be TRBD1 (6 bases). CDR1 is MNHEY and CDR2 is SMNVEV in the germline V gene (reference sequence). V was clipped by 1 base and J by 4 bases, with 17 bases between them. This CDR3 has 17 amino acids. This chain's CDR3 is CASSLYRAPLFYNEQFF. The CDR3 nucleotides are TGTGCCAGCAGTTTATACAGGGCACCGCTCTTTTACAATGAGCAGTTCTTC.

In DNA, the CDR3 is TGTGCCAGCAGAACGAACAAGGGGACCGATATACTGCAGTACTTC. It yields the protein CASRTNKGTDILQYF. The chain has TRBV7-8 and TRBJ2-7; possibly TRBD1 or TRBD2 for D (5 bases each). The CDR3 runs 15 residues. Trimming took off 6 bases at V and 9 bases at J, with 24 bases between the two ends. The V gene's germline CDR1 is SGHVS and CDR2 FQNEAQ.

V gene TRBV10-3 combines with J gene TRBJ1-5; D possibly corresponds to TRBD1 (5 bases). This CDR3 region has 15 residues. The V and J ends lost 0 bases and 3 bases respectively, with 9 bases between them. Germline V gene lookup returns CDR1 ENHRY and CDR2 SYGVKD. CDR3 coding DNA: TGTGCCATCAGTGAGTCCGGGGGAGTCAATCAGCCCCAGCATTTT. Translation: CAISESGGVNQPQHF.

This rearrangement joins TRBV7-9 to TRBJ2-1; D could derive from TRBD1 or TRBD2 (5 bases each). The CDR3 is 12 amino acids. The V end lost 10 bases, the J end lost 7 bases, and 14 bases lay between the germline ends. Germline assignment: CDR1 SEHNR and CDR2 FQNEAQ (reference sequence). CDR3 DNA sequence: TGTGCCACCACGCGAGGGGTGAATGAGCAGTTCTTC. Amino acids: CATTRGVNEQFF. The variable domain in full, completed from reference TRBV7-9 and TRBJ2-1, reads DTGVSQNPRHKITKRGQNVTFRCDPISEHNRLYWYRQTLGQGPEFLTYFQNEAQLEKSRLLSDRFSAERPKGSFSTLEIQRTEQGDSAMYLCATTRGVNEQFFGPGTRLTVL.

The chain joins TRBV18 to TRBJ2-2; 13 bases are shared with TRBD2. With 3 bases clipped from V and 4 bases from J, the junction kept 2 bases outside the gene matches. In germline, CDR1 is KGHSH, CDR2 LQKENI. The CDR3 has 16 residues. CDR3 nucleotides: TGTGCCAGCTCACCGGGACTAGCGGGAAGCACCGGGGAGCTGTTTTTT. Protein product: CASSPGLAGSTGELFF.

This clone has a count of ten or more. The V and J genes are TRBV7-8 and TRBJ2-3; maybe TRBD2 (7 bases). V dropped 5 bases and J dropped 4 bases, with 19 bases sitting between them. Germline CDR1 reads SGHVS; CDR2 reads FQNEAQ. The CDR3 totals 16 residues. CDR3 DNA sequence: TGTGCCAGCAGCGGGGCCGGGGGGCGAACGGCAGATACGCAGTATTTT. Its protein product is CASSGAGGRTADTQYF.

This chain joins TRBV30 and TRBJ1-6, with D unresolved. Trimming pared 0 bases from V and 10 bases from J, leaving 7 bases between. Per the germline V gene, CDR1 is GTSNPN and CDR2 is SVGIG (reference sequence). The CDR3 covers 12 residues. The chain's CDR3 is CAWSVGESPLHF. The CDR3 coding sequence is TGTGCCTGGAGTGTCGGGGAATCACCCCTCCACTTT.

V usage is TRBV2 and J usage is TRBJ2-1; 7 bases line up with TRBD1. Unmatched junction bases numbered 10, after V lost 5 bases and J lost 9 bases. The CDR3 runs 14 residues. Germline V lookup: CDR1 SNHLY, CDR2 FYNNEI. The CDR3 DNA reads TGTGCCAGCAGTTACACACACAGGGGTAGTGAGCAGTTCTTC. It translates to CASSYTHRGSEQFF.

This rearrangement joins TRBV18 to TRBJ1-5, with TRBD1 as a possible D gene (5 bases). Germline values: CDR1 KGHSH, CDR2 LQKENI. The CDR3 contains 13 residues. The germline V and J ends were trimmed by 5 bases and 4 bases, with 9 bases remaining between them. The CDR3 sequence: CASSIGANQPQHF. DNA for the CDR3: TGTGCCAGCTCAATAGGGGCTAATCAGCCCCAGCATTTT.